These T cell receptor beta chains were read from a single sample in a study of response to subunit inactivated influenza vaccine. In TCRdb, the RT-PCR reads were re-called with MiXCR into one record per CDR3 protein. The repertoire holds hundreds of thousands of distinct CDR3 sequences, 7.6% seen once, with over 10% in the top ten. The starting material was PBMCs from blood, obtained roughly 24 months after vaccination. These receptors all stem from a man between 50 and 69 years old who received an inactivated influenza vaccine. Both conserved end residues are part of each CDR3. D genes are given only for firm matches. Clone size appears in some rows only: once, few, many, or a class for an expanded clone.

>.|TRBJ1-3|.|TRBV4-3
TGCGCCAGCAGCCAAGACAGGGGCGAGAACACCATATATTTT
CASSQDRGENTIYF
>.|TRBJ2-2|.|TRBV5-1
TGCGCCAGCAGCCCTACCAGGAGAACCGGGGAGCTGTTTTTT
CASSPTRRTGELFF
>.|TRBJ2-5|.|TRBV12-3/TRBV12-4
TGTGCCAGCAGATTCGGGGCAACCCAAGAGACCCAGTACTTC
CASRFGATQETQYF
>.|TRBJ1-2|few|TRBV10-3
TGTGCCACCCATAGAAGTACGGAAGGTGTGGGCTACACCTTC
CATHRSTEGVGYTF
>.|TRBJ1-2|few|TRBV14
TGTGCCAGCAGCCAAGTTTCAGGGAACTATGGCTACACCTTC
CASSQVSGNYGYTF
>.|TRBJ2-6|few|TRBV7-2
TGTGCCAGCAGTTTTACCAGCTCTGGGGCCAACGTCCTGACTTTC
CASSFTSSGANVLTF
>.|TRBJ2-2|few|TRBV7-3
TGTGCCAGCAGCCTAAGGGGTCGGGGGGCGACGCCCCGTAACACCGGGGAGCTGTTTTTT
CASSLRGRGATPRNTGELFF
>TRBD2|TRBJ2-1|many|TRBV20-1
TGCAGTGCTACTAGCGGGAGGGCCTACAATGAGCAGTTCTTC
CSATSGRAYNEQFF
>TRBD2|TRBJ2-7|.|TRBV7-2
TGTGCCAGCAGCTTACCCGGACTAGCGGGGGCTGTAGAGCAGTACTTC
CASSLPGLAGAVEQYF
>TRBD1|TRBJ1-4|.|TRBV18
TGTGCCAGCTCACCGACAGGGTTACAGGAAAAACTGTTTTTT
CASSPTGLQEKLFF
>TRBD1|TRBJ1-3|many|TRBV4-2
TGTGCCAGCAGCCAGACAGGGGTTTCCTCTGGAAACACCATATATTTT
CASSQTGVSSGNTIYF
>TRBD2|TRBJ2-3|many|TRBV20-1
TGCAGTGCTGGGACTAGCGCAGATACGCAGTATTTT
CSAGTSADTQYF